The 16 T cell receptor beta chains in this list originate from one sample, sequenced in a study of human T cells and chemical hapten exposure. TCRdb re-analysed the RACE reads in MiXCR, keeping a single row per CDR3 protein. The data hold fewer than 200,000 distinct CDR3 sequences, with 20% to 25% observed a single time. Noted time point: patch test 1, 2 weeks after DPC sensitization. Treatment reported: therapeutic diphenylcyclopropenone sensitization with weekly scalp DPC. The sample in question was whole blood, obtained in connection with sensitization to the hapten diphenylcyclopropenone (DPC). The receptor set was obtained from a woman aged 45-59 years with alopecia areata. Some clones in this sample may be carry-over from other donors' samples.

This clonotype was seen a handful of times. CDR3 protein: CASRLSGVKGEAFF. The DNA for the CDR3 is TGTGCCAGCAGGCTATCCGGGGTGAAGGGTGAAGCTTTCTTT. V and J are TRBV3-1 and TRBJ1-1, with no clear D. CDR3 length: 14 residues. Trimming took 6 bases from V and 7 from J, leaving 18 bases between them. Germline lookup yields CDR1 LGHDT and CDR2 YNNKEL (reference sequence).

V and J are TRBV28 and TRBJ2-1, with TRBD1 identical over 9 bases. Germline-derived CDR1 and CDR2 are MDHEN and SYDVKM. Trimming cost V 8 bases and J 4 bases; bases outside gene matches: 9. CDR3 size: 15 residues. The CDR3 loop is CASGPRDREYNEQFF. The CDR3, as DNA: TGTGCCAGCGGGCCTCGGGACAGGGAGTACAATGAGCAGTTCTTC.

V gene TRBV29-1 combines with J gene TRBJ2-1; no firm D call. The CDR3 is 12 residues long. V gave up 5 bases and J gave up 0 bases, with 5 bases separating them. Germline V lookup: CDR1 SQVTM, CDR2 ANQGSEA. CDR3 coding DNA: TGCAGCGTTCTTAACTCCTACAATGAGCAGTTCTTC. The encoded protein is CSVLNSYNEQFF.

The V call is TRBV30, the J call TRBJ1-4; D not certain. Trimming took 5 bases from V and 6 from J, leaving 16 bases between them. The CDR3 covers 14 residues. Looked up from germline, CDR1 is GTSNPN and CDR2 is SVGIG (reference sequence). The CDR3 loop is CAWLAYPPHEKLFF. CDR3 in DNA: TGTGCCTGGCTAGCCTACCCACCCCATGAAAAACTGTTTTTT.

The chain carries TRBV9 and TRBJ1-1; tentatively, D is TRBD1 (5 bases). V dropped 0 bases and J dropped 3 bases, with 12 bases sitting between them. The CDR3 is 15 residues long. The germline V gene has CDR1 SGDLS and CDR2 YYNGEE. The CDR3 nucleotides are TGTGCCAGCAGCGTAGGGGCCCTAGGGGACACTGAAGCTTTCTTT. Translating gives CASSVGALGDTEAFF.

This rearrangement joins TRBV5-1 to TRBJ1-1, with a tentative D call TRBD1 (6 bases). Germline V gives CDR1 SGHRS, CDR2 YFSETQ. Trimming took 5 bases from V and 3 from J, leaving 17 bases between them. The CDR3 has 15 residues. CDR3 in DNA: TGCGCCAGCAGGGGAGGAGGGGGGAGGCACACTGAAGCTTTCTTT. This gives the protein CASRGGGGRHTEAFF.

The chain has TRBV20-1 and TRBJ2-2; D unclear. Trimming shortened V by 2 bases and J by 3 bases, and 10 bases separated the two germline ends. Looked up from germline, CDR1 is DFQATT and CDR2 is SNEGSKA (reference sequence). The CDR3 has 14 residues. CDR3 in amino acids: CSARSGWDTGELFF. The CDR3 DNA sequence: TGCAGTGCTAGATCAGGATGGGACACCGGGGAGCTGTTTTTT.

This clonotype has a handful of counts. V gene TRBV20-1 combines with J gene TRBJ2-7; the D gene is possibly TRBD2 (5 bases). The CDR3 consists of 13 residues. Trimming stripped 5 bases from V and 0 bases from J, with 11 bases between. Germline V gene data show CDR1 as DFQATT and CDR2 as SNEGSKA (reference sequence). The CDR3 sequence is CSAYSASSYEQYF. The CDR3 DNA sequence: TGCAGTGCTTATAGCGCCAGCTCCTACGAGCAGTACTTC.

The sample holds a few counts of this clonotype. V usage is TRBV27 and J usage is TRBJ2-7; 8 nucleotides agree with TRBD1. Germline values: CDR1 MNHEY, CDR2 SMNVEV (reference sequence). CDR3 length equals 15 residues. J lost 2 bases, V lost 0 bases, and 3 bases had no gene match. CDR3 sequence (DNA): TGTGCCAGCAGTTTATCCGGGACAGGTCCCTACGAGCAGTACTTC. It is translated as CASSLSGTGPYEQYF.

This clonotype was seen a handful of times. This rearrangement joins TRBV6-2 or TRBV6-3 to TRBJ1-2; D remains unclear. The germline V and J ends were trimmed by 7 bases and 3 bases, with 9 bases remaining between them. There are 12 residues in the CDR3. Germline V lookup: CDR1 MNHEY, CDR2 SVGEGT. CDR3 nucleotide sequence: TGTGCCAGCACGACGGGGTACTATGGCTACACCTTC. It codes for CASTTGYYGYTF.

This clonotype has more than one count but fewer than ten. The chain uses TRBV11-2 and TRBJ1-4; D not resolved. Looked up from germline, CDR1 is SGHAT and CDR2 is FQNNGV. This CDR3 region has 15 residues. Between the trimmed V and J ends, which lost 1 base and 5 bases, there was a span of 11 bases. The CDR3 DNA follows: TGTGCCAGCAGCTTAGCGGGCCCTTCCAATGAAAAACTGTTTTTT. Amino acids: CASSLAGPSNEKLFF.

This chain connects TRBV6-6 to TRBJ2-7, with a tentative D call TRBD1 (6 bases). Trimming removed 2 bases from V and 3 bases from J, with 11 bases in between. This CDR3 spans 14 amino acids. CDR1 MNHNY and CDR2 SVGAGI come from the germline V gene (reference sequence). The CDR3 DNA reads TGTGCCAGCAGTTACCTGACAGGAAGCTACGAGCAGTACTTC. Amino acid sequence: CASSYLTGSYEQYF.

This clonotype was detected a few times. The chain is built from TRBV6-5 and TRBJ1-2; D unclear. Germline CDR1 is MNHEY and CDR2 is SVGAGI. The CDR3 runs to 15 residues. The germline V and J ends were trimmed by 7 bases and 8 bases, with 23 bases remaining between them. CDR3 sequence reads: CASMFLGPTSEGYTF. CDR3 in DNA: TGTGCCAGCATGTTTCTGGGCCCTACCTCGGAAGGCTACACCTTC.

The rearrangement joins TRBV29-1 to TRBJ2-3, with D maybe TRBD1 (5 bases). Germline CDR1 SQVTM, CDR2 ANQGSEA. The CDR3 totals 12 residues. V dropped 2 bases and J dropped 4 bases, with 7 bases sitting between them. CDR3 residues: CSVERGSDTQYF. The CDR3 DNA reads TGCAGCGTTGAAAGGGGTTCAGATACGCAGTATTTT.

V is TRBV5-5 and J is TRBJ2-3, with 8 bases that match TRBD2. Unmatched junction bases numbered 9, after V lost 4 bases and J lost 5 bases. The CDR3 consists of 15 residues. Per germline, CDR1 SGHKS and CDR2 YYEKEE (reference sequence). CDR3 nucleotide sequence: TGTGCCAGCAGCCTAAGCGGGGGCCCCCAAGATACGCAGTATTTT. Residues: CASSLSGGPQDTQYF.

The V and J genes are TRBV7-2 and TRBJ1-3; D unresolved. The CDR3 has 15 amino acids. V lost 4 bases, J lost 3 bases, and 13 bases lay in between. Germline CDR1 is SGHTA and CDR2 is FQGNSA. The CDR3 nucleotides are TGTGCCAGCAGCTCATCGGCGTTTTATGGAAACACCATATATTTT. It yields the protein CASSSSAFYGNTIYF.